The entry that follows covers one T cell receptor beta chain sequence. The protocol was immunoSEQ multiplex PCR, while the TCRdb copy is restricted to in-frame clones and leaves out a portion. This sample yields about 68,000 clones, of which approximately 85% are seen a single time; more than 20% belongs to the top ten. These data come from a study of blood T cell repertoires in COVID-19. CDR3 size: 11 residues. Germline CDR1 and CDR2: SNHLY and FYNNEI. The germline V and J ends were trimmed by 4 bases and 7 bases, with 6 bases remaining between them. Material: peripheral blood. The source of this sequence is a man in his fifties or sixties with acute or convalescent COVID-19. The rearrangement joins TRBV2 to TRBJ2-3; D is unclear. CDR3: CASSGAHTQYF. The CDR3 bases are TGTGCCAGCAGTGGGGCACATACGCAGTATTTT.